This note documents a single T cell receptor (beta chain) sequence. Germline assignment: CDR1 MDHEN and CDR2 SYDVKM. CDR3 length equals 13 residues. V was pared by 8 bases and J by 5 bases, with 15 bases between. This record belongs to a study of shared clonotypes between healthy human individuals. The wider study: The study used three CD4 naive, three CD4 memory, two CD8 naive and one CD8 memory plate per donor.

Sequenced by immunoSEQ multiplex PCR; TCRdb stores in-frame clones only, minus some. The repertoire consists of 2.3 million or so clones, with more than 80% occurring once and the leading ten covering roughly 0.36%. Sample: naive CD4+ T cells from PBMCs. Described subset: CD45RA+ positively selected. The V gene is TRBV28, the J gene TRBJ2-5; possible D gene TRBD2, 6 bases. This clonotype originated in a man aged 18 to 29 in good health. Some clones in this sample may be carry-over from other donors' samples. For the CDR3, the DNA is TGTGCCAGCGGACCTCCGGCGGGGGAGACCCAGTACTTC. It is translated as CASGPPAGETQYF.